This T cell receptor (beta chain) was identified in a study of shared clonotypes between healthy human individuals (TCRdb year 2020). The study in broad terms: The cohort included a few men and a couple of women between 18 and 49 years of age. Per donor, three plates each were used for CD4 naive and CD4 memory, two for CD8 naive, and one for CD8 memory. Between about 0.94 and 10 billion PBMCs per donor were obtained by leukapheresis. To increase sequencing depth and limit assay-specific biases, different laboratories used diverse techniques to prepare libraries and sequence TCR repertoires. The study deeply sequenced blood TCR repertoires of about 5 healthy adults to estimate repertoire size and the extent of clonotype sharing between individuals.

On this clone: What this receptor recognizes is not known. No base qualities exist here, and no much larger clone lies one base off it.

TCR CDR3 regions were amplified from genomic DNA by multiplex PCR using the deep immunoSEQ assay. Genomic DNA extracted from each cell subset was distributed evenly over all wells of several immunoSEQ 96-well plates, and each plate served as one replicate. Each replicate PCR for sorted subsets received roughly 0.2 ug genomic DNA, equal to about 30,000 T cell genomes. Purified libraries were quantified with a Qubit 3.0 fluorometer, sized on a Bioanalyzer 2100, and re-quantified with the KAPA Library Quantification kit. Every immunoSEQ 96-well plate was sequenced on a separate single-read 150-cycle Illumina NextSeq 550 flow cell. Per the original workflow: Because only junctional sequences without quality scores were contained in the immunoSEQ output, filtering matching that applied to full-length reads could not be performed. To assign V/J genes and CDR3, sequences were annotated against IMGT germline references using PyIR, a Python wrapper for IgBLAST v1.9. Reads were filtered out if the reads had weak V/J assignments (E-value above 1e-6), no CDR3, stop codons, out-of-frame junctions, or ambiguous translated residues. V3J clonotypes were defined by identical inferred V gene, J gene, and CDR3 amino acid sequence. Percentage overlap between repertoires was computed as shared unique clonotypes divided by the size of the smaller repertoire. RTK rarefaction, the Chao1 estimator, and Recon v2.1 estimates of unobserved clonotypes were used to assess repertoire richness. Generation probabilities were computed with OLGA for all TCRbeta clonotypes obtained by the gDNA method from a handful of donors. As stored in TCRdb, this immuneACCESS dataset retains in-frame rearrangements with V and J assigned. A fraction of the clones does not appear; measured against another copy, unresolved V genes explain less than half of the discrepancy, and the remainder lacks a known reason. V and J calls and clone size are as listed in that table; D and trimming were resolved from the DNA. For this sample the table gives roughly 1,800,000 clones, of which 85% to 95% were detected only once. The top ten clonotypes cover more than 0.95% of the sample.

The CDR3 measures 14 amino acids from cysteine to phenylalanine. This entry keeps only the CDR3 DNA: 42 bases, framed from base 1. The junction shows trimming of 3 bases on V and 4 bases on J, plus 11 bases between the germline ends. The germline V gene supplies CDR1 MNHEY and CDR2 SVGAGI. CD8 naive samples were obtained by positive selection for CCR7 among CD45RO-negative cells, yielding a CD45RA+CCR7+ population from which TemRA cells were excluded. Donors were healthy HIV-negative adults with no recently reported acute infections or vaccinations. Every donor was a Caucasian adult residing in Nashville, Tennessee, USA. After blood collection by leukapheresis, PBMCs were isolated using Ficoll-Histopaque density gradient centrifugation and then cryopreserved in the vapor phase of liquid nitrogen. Analytical flow cytometry was used to check the purity and quantity of every magnetically sorted T cell population. Genomic DNA was isolated from every sorted fraction and measured by UV absorbance on a Nanodrop 2000c.

What the study reported, not specific to this receptor: Naive subsets generally had larger estimated clonotype richness than memory subsets did. About 5% of naive CD4, more than 3% of naive CD8, 2% to 2.5% of memory CD4, and approximately 0.39% of memory CD8 clonotypes were shared across a few donors. Pairwise subsampling led to the expectation that sequencing depth would affect the degree of clonotype sharing among donors. Higher generation probabilities were observed for clonotypes shared by all four sorted-subset donors than for non-shared clonotypes. Only blood was sampled, and tissue TCR repertoires likely differ from those in blood. Rarefaction of sorted-subset datasets indicated incomplete sequencing despite the large sequencing depth. The small number of donors limited the genetic and exposure-history diversity represented.

This receptor chain uses TRBV6-5 and TRBJ2-3, with the D gene uncertain. Sequenced: naive CD8+ T cells sorted from blood. Explained via the paper, the cell subset or site label denotes: CD45RA+CCR7+. This receptor was taken from a man aged 18 to 29 in good health. The DNA sequence follows: TGTGCCAGCAGTTATTCGGCAGCCCCAGATACGCAGTATTTT. Translation gives CASSYSAAPDTQYF.